This T cell receptor (beta chain) was obtained from a study of technical replicates of blood from a few donors. Only in-frame clones appear in the TCRdb table, and some are missing; sequencing was by immunoSEQ multiplex PCR. This table holds around 100,000 clones, just over 95% found once. The germline CDR1 and CDR2 sequences are MNHNS and SASEGT. The CDR3 totals 14 residues. V lost 6 bases, J lost 0 bases, and 10 bases lay in between. Sequenced material: T cells isolated from PBMCs. The gene calls are TRBV6-1 and TRBJ2-3; maybe TRBD1 (5 bases). This clonotype was sampled from a human donor in good health. CDR3 protein: CASRAGPSTDTQYF. CDR3 nucleotide sequence: TGTGCCAGCAGGGCAGGGCCTAGCACAGATACGCAGTATTTT.